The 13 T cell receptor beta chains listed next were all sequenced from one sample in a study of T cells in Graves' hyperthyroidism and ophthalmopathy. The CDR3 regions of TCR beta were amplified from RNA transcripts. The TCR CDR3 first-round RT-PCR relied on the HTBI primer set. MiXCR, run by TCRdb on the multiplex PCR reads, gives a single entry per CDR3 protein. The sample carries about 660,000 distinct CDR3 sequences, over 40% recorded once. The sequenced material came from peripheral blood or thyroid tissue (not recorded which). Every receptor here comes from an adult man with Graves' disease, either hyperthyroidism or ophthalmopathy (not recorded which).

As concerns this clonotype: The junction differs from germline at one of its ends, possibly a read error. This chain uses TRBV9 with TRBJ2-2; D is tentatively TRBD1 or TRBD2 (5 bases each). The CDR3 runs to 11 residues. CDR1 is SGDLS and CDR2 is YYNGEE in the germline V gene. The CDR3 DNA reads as TGTGCCAGCCGAGGGGTCGGGGAGCTGCTTTTT. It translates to CASRGVGELLF.

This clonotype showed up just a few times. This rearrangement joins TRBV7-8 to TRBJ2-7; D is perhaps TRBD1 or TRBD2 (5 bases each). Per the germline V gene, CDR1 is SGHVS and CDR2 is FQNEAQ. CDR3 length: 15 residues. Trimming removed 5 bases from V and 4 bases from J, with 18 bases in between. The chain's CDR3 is CASSTRGTGEYEQYF. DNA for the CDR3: TGTGCCAGCAGCACCCGGGGTACAGGAGAGTACGAGCAGTACTTC.

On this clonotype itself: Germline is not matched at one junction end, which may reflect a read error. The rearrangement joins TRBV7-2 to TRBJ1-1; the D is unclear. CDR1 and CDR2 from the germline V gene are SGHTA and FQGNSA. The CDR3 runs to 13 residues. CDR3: CASSLYLNTKAFF. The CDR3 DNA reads TGCGCCAGCAGCCTGTACCTGAACACTAAAGCTTTCTTT.

The CDR3 sequence is CSGSGGADGYTF. CDR3 bases: TGCAGCGGGTCAGGTGGGGCAGATGGCTACACCTTC. The rearrangement uses TRBV29-1 and TRBJ1-2; D perhaps matches TRBD1 (5 bases). Trimming cost V 7 bases and J 6 bases, with 15 bases left between them. The germline CDR1 and CDR2 sequences are SQVTM and ANQGSEA. CDR3 length: 12 amino acids.

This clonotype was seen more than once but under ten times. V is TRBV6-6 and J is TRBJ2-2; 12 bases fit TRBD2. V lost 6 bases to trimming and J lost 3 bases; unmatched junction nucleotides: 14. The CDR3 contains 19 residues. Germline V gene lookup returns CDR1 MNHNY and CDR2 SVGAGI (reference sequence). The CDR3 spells CASSPRLAGVLSHTGELFF. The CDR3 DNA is TGTGCCAGCAGCCCCCGACTAGCGGGAGTTCTTAGCCACACCGGGGAGCTGTTTTTT.

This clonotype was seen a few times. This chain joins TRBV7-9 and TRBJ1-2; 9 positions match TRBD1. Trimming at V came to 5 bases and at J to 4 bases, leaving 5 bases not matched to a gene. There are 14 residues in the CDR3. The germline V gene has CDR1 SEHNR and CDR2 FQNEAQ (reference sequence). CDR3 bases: TGTGCCAGCAGCCAAACAGGGGGCGCCTATGGCTACACCTTC. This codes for CASSQTGGAYGYTF.

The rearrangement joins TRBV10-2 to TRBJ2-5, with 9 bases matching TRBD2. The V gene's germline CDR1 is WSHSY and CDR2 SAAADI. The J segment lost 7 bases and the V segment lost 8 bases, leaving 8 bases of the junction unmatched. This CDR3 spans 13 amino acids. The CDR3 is CASLREGFGTQYF. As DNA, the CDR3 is TGCGCCAGCTTGCGGGAGGGCTTCGGGACCCAGTACTTC.

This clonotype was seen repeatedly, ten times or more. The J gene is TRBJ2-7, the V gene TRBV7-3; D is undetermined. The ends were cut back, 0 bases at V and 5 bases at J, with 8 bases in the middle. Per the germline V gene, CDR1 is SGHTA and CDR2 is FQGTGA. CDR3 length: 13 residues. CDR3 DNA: TGTGCCAGCAGCTTAACGTTGGATGACGAGCAGTACTTC. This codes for CASSLTLDDEQYF.

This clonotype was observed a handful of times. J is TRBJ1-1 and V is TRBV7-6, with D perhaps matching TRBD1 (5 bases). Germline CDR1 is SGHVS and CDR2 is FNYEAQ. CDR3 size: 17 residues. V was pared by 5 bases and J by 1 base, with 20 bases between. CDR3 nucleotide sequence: TGTGCCAGCAGCCAACCGGGGTCAGGGTTCGGGAACACTGAAGCTTTCTTT. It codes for CASSQPGSGFGNTEAFF.

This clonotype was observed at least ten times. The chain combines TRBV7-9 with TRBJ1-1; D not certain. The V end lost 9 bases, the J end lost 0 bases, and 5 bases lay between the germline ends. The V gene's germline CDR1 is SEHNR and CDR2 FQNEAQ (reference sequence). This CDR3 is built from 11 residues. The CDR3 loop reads CASEMNTEAFF. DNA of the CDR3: TGTGCCAGTGAGATGAACACTGAAGCTTTCTTT.

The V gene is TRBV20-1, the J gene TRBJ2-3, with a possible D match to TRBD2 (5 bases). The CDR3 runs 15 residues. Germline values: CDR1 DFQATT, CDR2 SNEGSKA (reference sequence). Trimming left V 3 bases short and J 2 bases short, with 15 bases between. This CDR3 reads CSARDFKRVTDTQYF. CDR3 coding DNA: TGCAGTGCTAGGGACTTTAAGAGGGTCACAGATACGCAGTATTTT.

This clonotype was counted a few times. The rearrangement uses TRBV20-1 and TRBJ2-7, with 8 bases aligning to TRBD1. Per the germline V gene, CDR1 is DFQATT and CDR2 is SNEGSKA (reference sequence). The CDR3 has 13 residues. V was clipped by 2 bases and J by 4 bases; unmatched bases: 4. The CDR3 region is CSARQGQAYEQYF. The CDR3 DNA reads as TGCAGTGCTAGACAGGGACAGGCTTACGAGCAGTACTTC.

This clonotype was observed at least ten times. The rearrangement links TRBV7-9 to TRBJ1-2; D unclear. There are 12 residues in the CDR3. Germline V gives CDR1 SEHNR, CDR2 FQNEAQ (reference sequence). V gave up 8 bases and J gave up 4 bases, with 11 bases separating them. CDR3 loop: CASLGLTYGYTF. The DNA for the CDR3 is TGTGCCAGCTTAGGCCTTACCTATGGCTACACCTTC.